The 26 T cell receptor beta chains given below trace back to one sample, sequenced in a study of cytomegalovirus exposure and HLA in healthy donors. 60 Vbeta and 13 Jbeta primers were used in PCR. TCRdb's table, derived via immunoSEQ multiplex PCR, lists solely in-frame clones and lacks some. The sample has 140,000 or so clones, more than 60% seen once; the top ten hold 6.5%. Sequencing was performed on PBMCs. The receptor source for this set is a woman aged 60-75 years in good health and CMV-seronegative.

As DNA, the CDR3 is TGTGCCAGCAGTCACGGGACAGGGGGGAACAATGAGCAGTTCTTC. The encoded protein is CASSHGTGGNNEQFF. V and J are TRBV6-5 and TRBJ2-1, with 11 bases identical to TRBD1. The CDR3 covers 15 residues. After removal of 5 bases from V and 5 bases from J, the junction contained 5 bases not matched to a gene. Germline CDR1 is MNHEY and CDR2 is SVGAGI.

Remarks on this clone: The missing conserved phenylalanine or tryptophan at the end of this CDR3 makes a read error likely. The chain links TRBV2 to TRBJ2-3; D gene unclear. The CDR3 totals 14 residues. CDR1 SNHLY and CDR2 FYNNEI come from the germline V gene. The V end was cut by 4 bases, the J end by 2 bases, with 10 bases between. CDR3 region: CASSGPGNTDTQYL. The CDR3, as DNA: TGTGCCAGCAGTGGACCAGGAAACACAGATACGCAGTATCTT.

The table lists this clone with a few counts. V and J are TRBV5-1 and TRBJ2-7; 11 bases match TRBD1. V shed 6 bases and J 2 bases; nucleotides not matched to a gene: 7. Per germline, CDR1 SGHRS and CDR2 YFSETQ. The CDR3 runs to 15 residues. This CDR3 reads CASTKDRGLTYEQYF. The CDR3 DNA reads TGCGCCAGCACAAAGGACAGGGGGCTAACCTACGAGCAGTACTTC.

This sequence joins TRBV19 and TRBJ2-7, with a weak D call TRBD2 (6 bases). Germline lookup yields CDR1 LNHDA and CDR2 SQIVND (reference sequence). The CDR3 covers 15 residues. Trimming left V 5 bases short and J 2 bases short, with 16 bases between. The CDR3 spells CASSRSSGATYEQYF. The CDR3 nucleotides read TGTGCCAGTAGTCGTAGTAGCGGAGCTACCTACGAGCAGTACTTC.

The V and J genes are TRBV6-1 and TRBJ1-5, with a possible D match to TRBD1 (6 bases). This CDR3 is 15 amino acids long. CDR1 MNHNS and CDR2 SASEGT come from the germline V gene. Trimming removed 10 bases from V and 4 bases from J, with 20 bases in between. This CDR3 reads CATLTGPRGNQPQHF. CDR3 DNA sequence: TGTGCCACCTTGACAGGACCCCGAGGGAATCAGCCCCAGCATTTT.

V and J are TRBV19 and TRBJ2-2, with 7 bases fitting TRBD2. Trimming cost V 8 bases and J 1 base; bases outside gene matches: 4. From germline, CDR1 is LNHDA and CDR2 SQIVND (reference sequence). CDR3 length: 14 residues. The CDR3 loop reads CASSGGGNTGELFF. CDR3 in DNA: TGTGCCAGTTCGGGCGGGGGGAACACCGGGGAGCTGTTTTTT.

The V call is TRBV6-1, the J call TRBJ2-7; no reliable D call. There are 11 residues in the CDR3. CDR1 and CDR2 from the germline V gene are MNHNS and SASEGT. Between the trimmed V and J ends, which lost 4 bases and 6 bases, there was a span of 7 bases. Here the CDR3 reads CASSVSGEQYF. Here the CDR3 DNA reads TGTGCCAGCAGTGTTTCCGGCGAGCAGTACTTC.

The CDR3 nucleotides read TGTGCCAGCAGCTTTACCCCCCAGGGATACTATGGCTACACCTTC. Its protein product is CASSFTPQGYYGYTF. The V call is TRBV7-2, the J call TRBJ1-2; D may be TRBD1 (5 bases). There are 15 residues in the CDR3. Germline CDR1 and CDR2: SGHTA and FQGNSA. V was pared by 3 bases and J by 3 bases, with 14 bases between.

The chain carries TRBV19 and TRBJ2-5; 11 bases match TRBD1. The J call could be wrong; TRBJ2-7 is a better fit for the DNA end. Germline-derived CDR1 and CDR2 are LNHDA and SQIVND (reference sequence). The CDR3 covers 14 residues. The CDR3 reads CASSSGQGAYEQYF. The CDR3 region has the DNA TGTGCCAGTAGTAGCGGACAGGGGGCTTACGAGCAGTACTTC.

In its sample, this clone was seen a few times. The gene calls are TRBV28 and TRBJ1-5; D uncertain. V lost 6 bases and J lost 4, with 13 bases in between. CDR3 size: 14 residues. CDR1 and CDR2 from the germline V gene are MDHEN and SYDVKM. In DNA, the CDR3 is TGTGCCAGCAGCCCCCCTTTAGAGAATCAGCCCCAGCATTTT. It translates to CASSPPLENQPQHF.

This clone was counted between two and nine times. This chain connects TRBV7-9 to TRBJ1-2, with 8 bases fitting TRBD1. The V gene end was trimmed by 5 bases and the J gene end by 8 bases; junction bases not matched to a gene: 13. The length of the CDR3 is 15 residues. Germline CDR1 reads SEHNR; CDR2 reads FQNEAQ (reference sequence). The CDR3, as DNA: TGTGCCAGCAGCCCTTTTTTGGACAGGGCGAGGGGCTACACCTTC. Protein: CASSPFLDRARGYTF.

This clone has just a few counts. The genes are TRBV27 and TRBJ1-1, with 10 bases aligning to TRBD1. V trimming: 3 bases; J trimming: 0 bases; junction bases outside the gene matches: 4. This CDR3 region has 16 residues. Germline V gene data show CDR1 as MNHEY and CDR2 as SMNVEV (reference sequence). The CDR3 DNA sequence: TGTGCCAGCAGTTTCGGACAGGGGGGTATGAACACTGAAGCTTTCTTT. Its protein is CASSFGQGGMNTEAFF.

This clone was detected once. The rearrangement links TRBV15 to TRBJ2-5; D is perhaps TRBD2 (5 bases). Germline-derived CDR1 and CDR2 are LNHNV and YYDKDF (reference sequence). The CDR3 runs to 14 residues. The ends were cut back, 3 bases at V and 3 bases at J, with 11 bases in the middle. The CDR3 nucleotides are TGTGCCACCAGCAGGCACGGAGGAGAAGAGACCCAGTACTTC. Protein product: CATSRHGGEETQYF.

The gene calls are TRBV1 and TRBJ2-3; TRBD2, the table's D call, was not compared with the DNA. TRBV1 is a listed pseudogene. The CDR3 length is 20 residues. The CDR3 DNA reads TGCACCAGCAGCCAAGAACGTCTAGCGGGGGGGCCTCATGAAACAGATACGCAGTATTTT. Protein: CTSSQERLAGGPHETDTQYF.

V and J are TRBV11-2 and TRBJ2-1, with TRBD2 identical over 7 bases. Germline V gene sequence: CDR1 SGHAT, CDR2 FQNNGV. The length of the CDR3 is 15 residues. With V trimmed by 1 base and J by 7 bases, 7 bases remained unmatched. CDR3 in amino acids: CASSLAGGLVNEQFF. CDR3 nucleotides: TGTGCCAGCAGCTTAGCGGGAGGATTGGTTAATGAGCAGTTCTTC.

CDR3 coding DNA: TGTGCCAGCAGTTCCGGGACAGGGAGGCCTCGGGAGCAGTACTTC. Translating gives CASSSGTGRPREQYF. The chain links TRBV25-1 to TRBJ2-7, with 9 bases matching TRBD1. Germline CDR1 and CDR2: MGHDK and SYGVNS. The V segment lost 5 bases and the J segment 7 bases; nucleotides outside the gene matches: 12. The CDR3 is 15 residues long.

The chain joins TRBV7-2 to TRBJ2-3, with D perhaps TRBD2 (5 bases). This CDR3 contains 14 residues. Germline assignment: CDR1 SGHTA and CDR2 FQGNSA. V lost 0 bases, J lost 4 bases, and 8 bases lay in between. The DNA of the CDR3 is TGTGCCAGCAGCTTAGCGCGGGCCCCAGATACGCAGTATTTT. Residues: CASSLARAPDTQYF. The variable domain in full, with the rest retrieved from reference TRBV7-2 and TRBJ2-3, is GAGVSQSPSNKVTEKGKDVELRCDPISGHTALYWYRQSLGQGLEFLIYFQGNSAPDKSGLPSDRFSAERTGGSVSTLTIQRTQQEDSAVYLCASSLARAPDTQYFGPGTRLTVL.

This clone was counted only a few times. For the CDR3, the DNA is TGTGCCAGCAGCTCCTGGGGGGGGTTCACTGAAGCTTTCTTT. It is translated as CASSSWGGFTEAFF. The chain is built from TRBV7-2 and TRBJ1-1, with D tentatively TRBD1 (5 bases). Germline CDR1 SGHTA, CDR2 FQGNSA. The V end was cut by 4 bases, the J end by 4 bases, with 13 bases between. The CDR3 extends over 14 amino acids.

The rearrangement joins TRBV28 to TRBJ1-1; D perhaps matches TRBD1 (6 bases). Germline V lookup: CDR1 MDHEN, CDR2 SYDVKM. The CDR3 extends over 15 amino acids. V lost 3 bases and J 2 bases, leaving 13 bases between the germline ends. The CDR3 loop reads CASSFSGRGNTEAFF. In DNA form, the CDR3 reads TGTGCCAGCAGTTTTTCTGGCAGGGGAAACACTGAAGCTTTCTTT.

V is TRBV5-1 and J is TRBJ2-3, with 7 bases identical to TRBD2. The CDR3 sequence is 15 residues long. V gave up 0 bases and J gave up 5 bases; unmatched junction bases: 6. Germline V lookup: CDR1 SGHRS, CDR2 YFSETQ. This CDR3 is CASSLAGGAEDTQYF. CDR3 DNA: TGCGCCAGCAGCTTGGCGGGGGGAGCAGAAGATACGCAGTATTTT.

V and J are TRBV5-1 and TRBJ2-7, with 7 nucleotides matching TRBD2. This CDR3 region has 14 residues. Trimming at V came to 4 bases and at J to 6 bases, leaving 10 bases not matched to a gene. The V gene's germline CDR1 is SGHRS and CDR2 YFSETQ. CDR3 sequence (DNA): TGCGCCAGCAGCATCGGGACTATGGTTACCGAGCAGTACTTC. Amino acid sequence: CASSIGTMVTEQYF.

The chain carries TRBV11-2 and TRBJ2-1, with 9 bases identical to TRBD2. V dropped 0 bases and J dropped 6; count of bases not matched to a gene: 6. Germline V gene sequence: CDR1 SGHAT, CDR2 FQNNGV. This CDR3 spans 16 amino acids. Here the CDR3 DNA reads TGTGCCAGCAGCTTAGATTTTTCTAGCGGGACCAATGAGCAGTTCTTC. This translates into CASSLDFSSGTNEQFF.

The CDR3 protein is CASSVGGVLQETQYF. The CDR3 DNA reads as TGTGCCAGCAGCGTAGGGGGGGTCCTACAAGAGACCCAGTACTTC. The gene calls are TRBV9 and TRBJ2-5, with TRBD2 as a possible D gene (6 bases). This CDR3 is 15 amino acids long. The V gene's germline CDR1 is SGDLS and CDR2 YYNGEE. V was cut by 0 bases and J by 2 bases, with 11 bases left in between.

This clone was seen more than once but under ten times. The chain recombines TRBV4-3 with TRBJ1-1; D not certain. The CDR3 contains 14 residues. Trimming removed 3 bases at V and 4 bases at J, with 12 bases between. The germline V gene encodes CDR1 LGHNA and CDR2 YSLEER. CDR3 region: CASSQVAGGTEAFF. Written as DNA, the CDR3 is TGCGCCAGCAGCCAGGTCGCCGGTGGCACTGAAGCTTTCTTT.

The J gene is TRBJ2-3, the V gene TRBV6-1; TRBD2 might be the D (7 bases). The CDR3 sequence is 15 residues long. V was pared by 5 bases and J by 6 bases, with 18 bases between. CDR1 MNHNS and CDR2 SASEGT come from the germline V gene. CDR3 loop: CASSTQGRGLDTQYF. The CDR3 DNA is TGTGCCAGCAGTACCCAGGGGAGGGGTTTGGATACGCAGTATTTT.

The V gene is TRBV29-1, the J gene TRBJ2-5, with TRBD2 identical over 11 bases. Unmatched junction bases numbered 1, after V lost 6 bases and J lost 4 bases. CDR1 and CDR2 (germline): SQVTM, ANQGSEA. The CDR3 runs 12 residues. Written as DNA, the CDR3 is TGCAGCGTAGGACTAGCGGGAGAGACCCAGTACTTC. It specifies CSVGLAGETQYF.